A selection of T cell receptor beta chains follows, all from one sample in a study of blood T cell repertoires in COVID-19. Using immunoSEQ multiplex PCR, the repertoire was profiled, and TCRdb retains in-frame clones only, with some absent. This sample carries approximately 220,000 clones, about 88% of them seen once, and the ten largest clones take around 3%. The specimen sequenced was peripheral blood. Source of these receptors: a man aged 50 to 60 who had recovered from COVID-19. CDR3s include the opening cysteine and the closing phenylalanine or tryptophan. Fields, in order: clone size, J gene, CDR3 length, D gene, V gene, CDR3 protein, CDR3 DNA. The D gene is left open where the match is weak. Clone sizes are given selectively: once, few, many, or a class where the clone is expanded.

abundance: once
j_gene: TRBJ1-2
len: 16
d_gene: .
v_gene: TRBV28
CDR3aa: CASSPYLGAGWGGYTF
CDR3nt: TGTGCCAGCAGTCCCTACCTAGGGGCAGGGTGGGGTGGCTACACCTTC

abundance: .
j_gene: TRBJ1-4
len: 14
d_gene: .
v_gene: TRBV7-2
CDR3aa: CASSLGGRDEKLFF
CDR3nt: TGTGCCAGCAGCCTGGGAGGACGGGATGAAAAACTGTTTTTT

abundance: .
j_gene: TRBJ1-1
len: 15
d_gene: .
v_gene: TRBV10-2
CDR3aa: CASRPGREMNTEAFF
CDR3nt: TGCGCCAGCAGGCCGGGACGGGAGATGAACACTGAAGCTTTCTTT

abundance: .
j_gene: TRBJ1-1
len: 12
d_gene: TRBD1
v_gene: TRBV2
CDR3aa: CASRGQGVWAFF
CDR3nt: TGTGCCAGCAGAGGACAGGGTGTATGGGCTTTCTTT

abundance: .
j_gene: TRBJ1-1
len: 13
d_gene: .
v_gene: TRBV18
CDR3aa: CASAVSQNTEAFF
CDR3nt: TGTGCCAGCGCCGTAAGCCAGAACACTGAAGCTTTCTTT

abundance: .
j_gene: TRBJ2-1
len: 15
d_gene: TRBD2
v_gene: TRBV11-2
CDR3aa: CASSLVSGGYNEQFF
CDR3nt: TGTGCCAGCAGCTTAGTTAGCGGGGGTTACAATGAGCAGTTCTTC

abundance: .
j_gene: TRBJ2-7
len: 14
d_gene: .
v_gene: TRBV27
CDR3aa: CASKVPGTPYEQYF
CDR3nt: TGTGCCAGCAAAGTACCCGGGACACCCTACGAGCAGTACTTC

abundance: once
j_gene: TRBJ2-1
len: 12
d_gene: TRBD1
v_gene: TRBV6-5
CDR3aa: CASTQGANEQFF
CDR3nt: TGTGCCAGCACTCAGGGGGCAAATGAGCAGTTCTTC

abundance: .
j_gene: TRBJ1-1
len: 12
d_gene: .
v_gene: TRBV28
CDR3aa: CASSSSTAEAFF
CDR3nt: TGTGCCAGCAGTTCCTCCACAGCTGAAGCTTTCTTT

abundance: .
j_gene: TRBJ2-1
len: 17
d_gene: TRBD2
v_gene: TRBV27
CDR3aa: CASSRTAGTSGRSEQFF
CDR3nt: TGTGCCAGCAGCAGGACTGCCGGGACTAGCGGGAGAAGTGAGCAGTTCTTC

abundance: .
j_gene: TRBJ2-6
len: 16
d_gene: .
v_gene: TRBV6-5
CDR3aa: CASSYARGGGANVLTF
CDR3nt: TGTGCCAGCAGTTACGCGCGGGGAGGTGGGGCCAACGTCCTGACTTTC

abundance: once
j_gene: TRBJ1-3
len: 15
d_gene: .
v_gene: TRBV28
CDR3aa: CASSLGVPIGNTIYF
CDR3nt: TGTGCCAGCAGTTTGGGAGTCCCCATTGGAAACACCATATATTTT

abundance: .
j_gene: TRBJ1-1
len: 15
d_gene: .
v_gene: TRBV10-2
CDR3aa: CASRVGAAPNTEAFF
CDR3nt: TGCGCCAGCAGGGTAGGGGCCGCCCCGAACACTGAAGCTTTCTTT

abundance: .
j_gene: TRBJ2-1
len: 11
d_gene: .
v_gene: TRBV24-1
CDR3aa: CATRRGNEQFF
CDR3nt: TGTGCCACCAGGAGAGGTAATGAGCAGTTCTTC

abundance: .
j_gene: TRBJ1-5
len: 12
d_gene: .
v_gene: TRBV29-1
CDR3aa: CSAGNRDQPQHF
CDR3nt: TGCAGCGCCGGCAACAGGGATCAGCCCCAGCATTTT

abundance: .
j_gene: TRBJ2-5
len: 16
d_gene: TRBD2
v_gene: TRBV4-1
CDR3aa: CASSQGAGGVQETQYF
CDR3nt: TGCGCCAGCAGCCAAGGTGCGGGAGGGGTTCAAGAGACCCAGTACTTC

abundance: .
j_gene: TRBJ2-1
len: 15
d_gene: TRBD2
v_gene: TRBV6-2/TRBV6-3
CDR3aa: CASSPLAGGPNEQFF
CDR3nt: TGTGCCAGCAGCCCCTTAGCGGGAGGTCCCAATGAGCAGTTCTTC

abundance: .
j_gene: TRBJ1-1
len: 15
d_gene: TRBD1
v_gene: TRBV24-1
CDR3aa: CATSDSGGKNTEAFF
CDR3nt: TGTGCCACCAGTGATTCAGGGGGGAAGAACACTGAAGCTTTCTTT

abundance: .
j_gene: TRBJ1-5
len: 15
d_gene: .
v_gene: TRBV19
CDR3aa: CASRVAFNSNQPQHF
CDR3nt: TGTGCCAGTAGGGTGGCCTTCAATAGCAATCAGCCCCAGCATTTT

abundance: .
j_gene: TRBJ1-2
len: 12
d_gene: TRBD1
v_gene: TRBV28
CDR3aa: CASSGQGHGYTF
CDR3nt: TGTGCCAGCAGCGGACAGGGGCATGGCTACACCTTC

abundance: .
j_gene: TRBJ2-2
len: 16
d_gene: .
v_gene: TRBV18
CDR3aa: CASSLSQGSNTGELFF
CDR3nt: TGTGCCAGCTCACTCTCACAGGGTTCGAACACCGGGGAGCTGTTTTTT

abundance: .
j_gene: TRBJ2-2
len: 16
d_gene: TRBD2
v_gene: TRBV7-2
CDR3aa: CASTFRTSGNTGELFF
CDR3nt: TGTGCCAGCACCTTCCGGACTAGCGGGAACACCGGGGAGCTGTTTTTT

abundance: .
j_gene: TRBJ2-1
len: 12
d_gene: .
v_gene: TRBV7-9
CDR3aa: CASSLSGNEQFF
CDR3nt: TGTGCCAGCAGCCTATCAGGCAATGAGCAGTTCTTC

abundance: few
j_gene: TRBJ2-7
len: 16
d_gene: TRBD1
v_gene: TRBV7-6
CDR3aa: CASSLDAGQGNGEQYF
CDR3nt: TGTGCCAGCAGCTTAGATGCTGGACAGGGGAATGGCGAGCAGTACTTC

abundance: .
j_gene: TRBJ2-7
len: 15
d_gene: .
v_gene: TRBV6-5
CDR3aa: CASSYGLGPLDEQYF
CDR3nt: TGTGCCAGCAGTTACGGGCTCGGCCCCTTAGACGAGCAGTACTTC